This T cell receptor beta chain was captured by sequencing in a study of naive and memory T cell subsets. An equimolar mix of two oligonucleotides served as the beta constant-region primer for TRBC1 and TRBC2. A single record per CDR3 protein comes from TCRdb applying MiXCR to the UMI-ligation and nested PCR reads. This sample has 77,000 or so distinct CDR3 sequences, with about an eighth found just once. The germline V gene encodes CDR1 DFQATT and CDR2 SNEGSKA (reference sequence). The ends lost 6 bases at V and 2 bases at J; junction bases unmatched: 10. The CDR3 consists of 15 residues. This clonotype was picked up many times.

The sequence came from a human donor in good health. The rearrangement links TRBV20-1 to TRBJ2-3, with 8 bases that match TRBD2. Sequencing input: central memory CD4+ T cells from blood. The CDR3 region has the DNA TGCAGTGCCCCACCGGGGGGGCGGAACACAGATACGCAGTATTTT. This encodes CSAPPGGRNTDTQYF.